These 2 T cell receptor beta chains were all obtained from the same sample, sequenced in a study of control samples from healthy donors and cancer patients. Sequencing used immunoSEQ multiplex PCR; TCRdb keeps in-frame clones, though not all of them. Of approximately 100,000 clones in the sample, over 75% are singletons; the top ten hold about 4%. Material: blood. Every receptor here comes from a woman aged 18-29 years in good health.

This clone was seen only a few times. CDR3 nucleotides: TGTGCCAGCAGCTCTTTGACAGTTTACGAGCAGTACTTC. It specifies CASSSLTVYEQYF. The chain uses TRBV7-2 and TRBJ2-7; maybe TRBD1 (5 bases). The CDR3 extends over 13 amino acids. Trimming took off 4 bases at V and 4 bases at J, with 11 bases between the two ends. Germline CDR1 reads SGHTA; CDR2 reads FQGNSA.

The chain uses TRBV7-9 and TRBJ1-2; tentative D call: TRBD1 (6 bases). The V gene lost 1 base and the J gene lost 2 bases, with 8 bases spanning the gap. This CDR3 is 14 amino acids long. In germline, CDR1 is SEHNR, CDR2 FQNEAQ (reference sequence). The CDR3 nucleotides read TGTGCCAGCAGCTTAGTGGACAGAAACTATGGCTACACCTTC. It yields the protein CASSLVDRNYGYTF.